This is a list of T cell receptor beta chains from one sample in a study of cytomegalovirus exposure and HLA in healthy donors. Profiling relied on immunoSEQ multiplex PCR, and the TCRdb table lists in-frame clones only, not all of them. The sample has nearly 95,000 clones, less than 10% seen once. The sequencing sample was made of PBMCs. These receptors all come from a man between 45 and 60 years old in good health and CMV-seronegative. The CDR3 runs from the conserved cysteine through the conserved F or W. Each record gives: D gene, J gene, V gene, clone size, CDR3 protein, CDR3 DNA. A D gene is named only where the DNA matches it firmly. Size tells how often a clone was seen (once, few, many) or the class of an expanded clone, and some rows leave it out.

>NA|TRBJ1-5|TRBV5-1|NA
CASSLDGQMAQPQHF
TGCGCCAGCAGCTTGGATGGCCAAATGGCTCAGCCCCAGCATTTT
>TRBD1|TRBJ1-1|TRBV4-2|many
CASSQARGTEAFF
TGTGCCAGCAGCCAAGCCAGGGGGACTGAAGCTTTCTTT
>NA|TRBJ2-3|TRBV5-6|NA
CASRTYLGHLRDTQYF
TGTGCCAGCAGGACGTACTTGGGACACCTCCGAGATACGCAGTATTTT
>TRBD2|TRBJ2-2|TRBV5-5|NA
CASLSGLKTSGNTGELFF
TGTGCCAGCCTGAGTGGGCTGAAGACTAGCGGGAACACCGGGGAGCTGTTTTTT
>NA|TRBJ1-1|TRBV14|few
CASSQTRNTEAFF
TGTGCCAGCAGCCAAACTAGGAACACTGAAGCTTTCTTT
>NA|TRBJ1-2|TRBV7-2|NA
CASSMGGSGYGYTF
TGTGCCAGCAGCATGGGGGGGTCTGGCTATGGCTACACCTTC
>NA|TRBJ2-2|TRBV4-1|NA
CASSQINRAPNTGELFF
TGCGCCAGCAGCCAAATTAACAGGGCACCGAACACCGGGGAGCTGTTTTTT
>TRBD2|TRBJ2-3|TRBV7-9|NA
CASSTGTSGTDTQYF
TGTGCCAGCAGCACCGGGACTAGCGGAACAGATACGCAGTATTTT
>TRBD1|TRBJ1-5|TRBV28|NA
CASKLLGTGRNQPQHF
TGTGCCAGCAAGTTATTGGGGACAGGGCGGAATCAGCCCCAGCATTTT
>TRBD1|TRBJ1-5|TRBV28|few
CASRRLDRVVSNQPQHF
TGTGCCAGCAGACGCCTCGACAGGGTAGTGAGCAATCAGCCCCAGCATTTT
>NA|TRBJ1-1|TRBV5-8|NA
CASSRQDPFPGTEAFF
TGTGCCAGCAGCCGACAGGACCCCTTCCCCGGCACTGAAGCTTTCTTT
>TRBD1|TRBJ1-6|TRBV23-1|few
CASTRWQGGSPLHF
TGCGCCAGCACCCGGTGGCAGGGGGGTTCACCCCTCCACTTT
>TRBD2|TRBJ2-7|TRBV7-9|NA
CASSLAAGNAYEQYF
TGTGCCAGCAGCTTAGCAGCGGGAAACGCCTACGAGCAGTACTTC
>TRBD2|TRBJ2-6|TRBV28|few
CASSPERESSGANVLTF
TGTGCCAGCAGCCCCGAGCGGGAATCTTCTGGGGCCAACGTCCTGACTTTC
>TRBD1|TRBJ2-5|TRBV28|NA
CASSGQGGRIETQYF
TGTGCCAGCAGTGGACAGGGGGGACGCATCGAGACCCAGTACTTC
>NA|TRBJ1-5|TRBV28|few
CASRNSLEPQHF
TGTGCCAGCAGAAATAGCTTGGAGCCCCAGCATTTT
>TRBD1|TRBJ1-2|TRBV6-5|many
CASRAGGMVNGYTF
TGTGCCAGCAGGGCAGGGGGGATGGTAAATGGCTACACCTTC
>TRBD2|TRBJ2-3|TRBV6-5|NA
CASRLAGASDTQYF
TGTGCCAGCCGGCTAGCGGGAGCTTCAGATACGCAGTATTTT
>TRBD1|TRBJ2-5|TRBV6-1|NA
CASSENRGPQETQYF
TGTGCCAGCAGTGAAAACAGGGGGCCCCAAGAGACCCAGTACTTC
>NA|TRBJ2-7|TRBV7-2|NA
CASTPRRGYEQYF
TGTGCCAGCACCCCTCGCCGGGGCTACGAGCAGTACTTC
>TRBD2|TRBJ2-2|TRBV4-3|few
CASSETSGTGELFF
TGCGCCAGCAGCGAGACTAGCGGGACCGGGGAGCTGTTTTTT
>TRBD1|TRBJ2-1|TRBV9|NA
CASSLRTGGNEQFF
TGTGCCAGCAGCTTGCGGACAGGGGGCAATGAGCAGTTCTTC
>NA|TRBJ2-3|TRBV15|few
CATSTSSRSADTQYF
TGTGCCACCAGCACATCTTCCCGGTCCGCAGATACGCAGTATTTT
>TRBD2|TRBJ2-3|TRBV29-1|few
CSVAKREWGTDTQYF
TGCAGCGTCGCCAAGCGGGAGTGGGGCACAGATACGCAGTATTTT
>TRBD1|TRBJ1-2|TRBV20-1|NA
CSGGQTYGYTF
TGCAGTGGGGGACAGACCTATGGCTACACCTTC
>NA|TRBJ2-3|TRBV15|once
CATSNGEHADTQYF
TGTGCCACCAGCAACGGGGAGCACGCAGATACGCAGTATTTT
>NA|TRBJ2-1|TRBV7-3|NA
CASSYGGRNEQFF
TGTGCCAGCAGCTACGGGGGGCGCAATGAGCAGTTCTTC
>NA|TRBJ2-2|TRBV15|NA
CATSSGRVGTGELFF
TGTGCCACCAGCAGCGGCAGGGTCGGTACCGGGGAGCTGTTTTTT
>TRBD2|TRBJ2-7|TRBV7-9|NA
CASSLSSGTYEQYF
TGTGCCAGCAGCTTGTCTAGCGGAACCTACGAGCAGTACTTC
>TRBD1|TRBJ2-7|TRBV5-1|few
CASSPGTGYHEQYF
TGCGCCAGCAGCCCCGGGACAGGGTACCACGAGCAGTACTTC
>NA|TRBJ1-1|TRBV29-1|few
CSVVNWRDTEAFF
TGCAGCGTTGTTAATTGGAGGGACACTGAAGCTTTCTTT
>TRBD1|TRBJ2-7|TRBV7-8|few
CASSPDRGGYEQYF
TGTGCCAGCAGCCCGGACAGGGGAGGCTACGAGCAGTACTTC
>NA|TRBJ2-3|TRBV7-2|few
CASSYRAADTQYF
TGTGCCAGCAGCTACAGGGCGGCAGATACGCAGTATTTT
>TRBD1|TRBJ2-3|TRBV10-1|few
CASSEGQGFADTQYF
TGCGCCAGCAGTGAGGGACAGGGCTTCGCAGATACGCAGTATTTT
>TRBD2|TRBJ2-3|TRBV7-8|NA
CASSLALGGDTQYF
TGTGCCAGCAGCTTAGCGCTGGGGGGGGATACGCAGTATTTT
>TRBD1|TRBJ2-5|TRBV11-2|once
CASSLRTGVETQYF
TGTGCCAGCAGCCTCCGGACAGGGGTAGAGACCCAGTACTTC
>TRBD1|TRBJ1-5|TRBV7-3|few
CASSLGQDQPQHF
TGTGCCAGCAGCTTAGGACAGGATCAGCCCCAGCATTTT
>NA|TRBJ1-1|TRBV19|few
CASSKVSGVGSEAFF
TGTGCCAGTAGCAAAGTATCAGGGGTAGGGTCTGAAGCTTTCTTT
>TRBD1|TRBJ1-1|TRBV2|NA
CASRYGTGLSLQNTEAFF
TGTGCCAGCAGATACGGGACAGGGTTATCCTTACAGAACACTGAAGCTTTCTTT
>NA|TRBJ1-5|TRBV6-1|NA
CASSLQVNQPQHF
TGTGCCAGCAGTCTACAGGTCAATCAGCCCCAGCATTTT
>TRBD1|TRBJ1-5|TRBV28|few
CASSPPGQGRNQPQHF
TGTGCCAGCAGTCCTCCGGGACAGGGACGTAATCAGCCCCAGCATTTT
>TRBD2|TRBJ2-1|TRBV5-1|NA
CASSLRAGTSGGAPYNEQFF
TGCGCCAGCAGCTTGCGAGCCGGGACTAGCGGGGGGGCCCCCTACAATGAGCAGTTCTTC